This TCR beta chain originates from a study of control samples from healthy donors and cancer patients. After removal of 1 base from V and 2 bases from J, the junction contained 1 base not matched to a gene. This CDR3 has 16 amino acids. CDR1 SGHTA and CDR2 FQGNSA come from the germline V gene. Sequencing was performed with immunoSEQ multiplex PCR; in TCRdb, only in-frame clones are kept and a portion is missing. Of some 94,000 clones listed, roughly 86% are singletons. Sequencing was performed on blood. The sequence was collected from a woman aged 50 to 65 in good health. The genes are TRBV7-2 and TRBJ2-3; TRBD2 matches at 12 bases. CDR3 residues: CASSLGTSGDTDTQYF. CDR3 DNA sequence: TGTGCCAGCAGCTTAGGGACTAGCGGGGACACAGATACGCAGTATTTT.